Shown below are 25 T cell receptor beta chains from a single sample sequenced in a study of blood T cell repertoires in COVID-19. Here immunoSEQ multiplex PCR was the method, and the copy in TCRdb shows in-frame clones only, minus some. This table has 200,000 or so clones, about four fifths appearing once. Sequenced input: peripheral blood. Every receptor here comes from a woman aged 70 to 79 with active or convalescent COVID-19.

This chain links TRBV7-3 with TRBJ2-5, with D unclear. Per germline, CDR1 SGHTA and CDR2 FQGTGA. V lost 4 bases, J lost 1 base, and 7 bases lay in between. CDR3 length equals 13 residues. The CDR3 sequence is CASSSSPQETQYF. In DNA form, the CDR3 reads TGTGCCAGCAGCTCGTCCCCCCAAGAGACCCAGTACTTC.

The chain uses TRBV7-8 and TRBJ2-2; the match to TRBD1 covers 8 bases. This CDR3 contains 16 residues. Germline V gives CDR1 SGHVS, CDR2 FQNEAQ. V gave up 1 base and J gave up 6 bases; unmatched junction bases: 7. CDR3 region: CASSLVPGQVSGELFF. In DNA, the CDR3 is TGTGCCAGCAGCTTAGTCCCGGGACAGGTCTCCGGGGAGCTGTTTTTT.

The V and J genes are TRBV18 and TRBJ2-4; 10 bases are a match to TRBD1. The CDR3 is 15 amino acids. V dropped 5 bases and J dropped 5; count of bases not matched to a gene: 6. Per germline, CDR1 KGHSH and CDR2 LQKENI. CDR3 in DNA: TGTGCCAGCTCATCTACCGGGACAGGGGAAAACATTCAGTACTTC. This translates into CASSSTGTGENIQYF.

The V gene is TRBV11-2, the J gene TRBJ1-1; 7 bases agree with TRBD1. The CDR3 extends over 13 amino acids. V lost 0 bases, J lost 7 bases, and 2 bases stayed unmatched. Germline values: CDR1 SGHAT, CDR2 FQNNGV. CDR3 region: CASSLDRDSEAFF. CDR3 DNA sequence: TGTGCCAGCAGCTTAGATCGGGACAGTGAAGCTTTCTTT.

The chain combines TRBV7-9 with TRBJ2-2; 12 nucleotides agree with TRBD2. V lost 4 bases, J lost 7 bases, and 7 bases stayed unmatched. Germline V CDR1 and CDR2: SEHNR, FQNEAQ (reference sequence). This CDR3 has 16 residues. The CDR3 is CASSSRLAGVNGELFF. The CDR3 DNA follows: TGTGCCAGCAGCTCCCGACTAGCGGGAGTGAACGGGGAGCTGTTTTTT. The complete variable domain, with remaining parts taken from reference TRBV7-9 and TRBJ2-2, reads DTGVSQNPRHKITKRGQNVTFRCDPISEHNRLYWYRQTLGQGPEFLTYFQNEAQLEKSRLLSDRFSAERPKGSFSTLEIQRTEQGDSAMYLCASSSRLAGVNGELFFGEGSRLTVL.

The chain joins TRBV19 to TRBJ2-3; 9 bases agree with TRBD1. Germline V gene sequence: CDR1 LNHDA, CDR2 SQIVND (reference sequence). The J segment lost 4 bases and the V segment lost 4 bases, leaving 3 bases of the junction unmatched. This CDR3 contains 14 residues. CDR3 in amino acids: CASSKDRGADTQYF. DNA of the CDR3: TGTGCCAGTAGTAAGGACAGGGGCGCAGATACGCAGTATTTT.

The V gene is TRBV7-6, the J gene TRBJ2-6, with D possibly being TRBD1 (5 bases). CDR1 is SGHVS and CDR2 is FNYEAQ in the germline V gene. Trimming cost V 3 bases and J 2 bases, with 5 bases left between them. This CDR3 has 14 residues. CDR3 in amino acids: CASSLGPGANVLTF. The CDR3 coding sequence is TGTGCCAGCAGCTTGGGGCCTGGGGCCAACGTCCTGACTTTC.

This chain connects TRBV3-1 (or the pseudogene TRBV3-2) to TRBJ2-3; 9 nucleotides align to TRBD2. V lost 3 bases, J lost 3 bases, and 13 bases stayed unmatched. CDR3 size: 18 residues. Germline CDR1 and CDR2: LGHDT and YNNKEL (reference sequence). CDR3 sequence (DNA): TGTGCCAGCAGCCAGGGAGAGAATTTAGCGGGAGCTACAGATACGCAGTATTTT. Its translation: CASSQGENLAGATDTQYF.

This clone turned up a few times. J is TRBJ2-4 and V is TRBV7-2, with 8 bases that match TRBD1. CDR1 and CDR2 from the germline V gene are SGHTA and FQGNSA. The CDR3 consists of 14 residues. The J segment lost 13 bases and the V segment lost 2 bases, leaving 10 bases of the junction unmatched. CDR3 region: CASSLSGRGTGQYF. The CDR3, as DNA: TGTGCCAGCAGCTTATCGGGCAGGGGGACAGGCCAGTACTTC.

This chain uses TRBV5-5 with TRBJ2-5; the D gene is possibly TRBD2 (7 bases). Germline values: CDR1 SGHKS, CDR2 YYEKEE (reference sequence). The CDR3 extends over 16 amino acids. V gave up 0 bases and J gave up 5 bases, with 17 bases separating them. CDR3 residues: CASSLGWGGAQETQYF. In DNA form, the CDR3 reads TGTGCCAGCAGCTTGGGATGGGGGGGCGCCCAGGAGACCCAGTACTTC.

The rearrangement joins TRBV9 to TRBJ2-3, with 15 bases aligning to TRBD2. The CDR3 consists of 16 residues. V dropped 5 bases and J dropped 6; count of bases not matched to a gene: 7. Germline CDR1 SGDLS, CDR2 YYNGEE. As DNA, the CDR3 is TGTGCCAGCAGTGCTGGGACTAGCGGGAGGTGGGATACGCAGTATTTT. It specifies CASSAGTSGRWDTQYF.

In this sample, this clone turned up once. The gene calls are TRBV5-1 and TRBJ1-1; 9 nucleotides line up with TRBD1. The CDR3 consists of 15 residues. The V gene's germline CDR1 is SGHRS and CDR2 YFSETQ. V lost 1 base to trimming and J lost 7 bases; unmatched junction nucleotides: 8. The CDR3 bases are TGCGCCAGCAGCTTGACCCGGACAGGGGAAGGTGAAGCTTTCTTT. It specifies CASSLTRTGEGEAFF.

The V call is TRBV28, the J call TRBJ1-5; D gene uncertain. CDR3 length equals 15 residues. V was shortened by 2 bases and J by 0 bases, with 8 bases between the two germline ends. Germline CDR1 reads MDHEN; CDR2 reads SYDVKM. The CDR3 is CASSLGEISNQPQHF. The CDR3 nucleotides read TGTGCCAGCAGTTTAGGGGAGATTAGCAATCAGCCCCAGCATTTT.

DNA of the CDR3: TGTGCCAGCTCACCCCTCGGACAGTTAAACACTGAAGCTTTCTTT. Translation gives CASSPLGQLNTEAFF. The chain links TRBV18 to TRBJ1-1; a possible D gene is TRBD1 (6 bases). CDR1 is KGHSH, CDR2 LQKENI, per germline. V was trimmed by 3 bases and J by 2 bases, leaving 13 bases between them. The CDR3 has 15 amino acids.

This chain links TRBV11-2 with TRBJ2-1; 9 bases map to TRBD2. Germline CDR1 is SGHAT and CDR2 is FQNNGV. The CDR3 consists of 17 residues. After removal of 1 base from V and 6 bases from J, the junction contained 10 bases not matched to a gene. This chain's CDR3 is CASSLGSREGRRNEQFF. The DNA for the CDR3 is TGTGCCAGCAGCTTAGGGTCGCGGGAGGGCCGCCGCAATGAGCAGTTCTTC.

This clone has just one count. The chain combines TRBV23-1 with TRBJ2-7; D might be TRBD2 (6 bases). TRBV23-1 is identified as an open reading frame with a role that is uncertain. This CDR3 contains 9 residues. Trimming took off 4 bases at V and 11 bases at J, with 6 bases between the two ends. The CDR3 is CASSPGEYF. The CDR3 DNA follows: TGCGCCAGCAGTCCGGGAGAGTACTTC.

V is TRBV7-9 and J is TRBJ2-3; 8 bases fit TRBD2. Germline values: CDR1 SEHNR, CDR2 FQNEAQ (reference sequence). The V segment lost 5 bases and the J segment 5 bases; nucleotides outside the gene matches: 21. The CDR3 contains 19 residues. For the CDR3, the DNA is TGTGCCAGCAGCCCTCCCCGGTGGCGGGAGGCCTGGTGGAGAGATACGCAGTATTTT. It specifies CASSPPRWREAWWRDTQYF.

This chain joins TRBV7-2 and TRBJ1-1; TRBD1 aligns across 7 bases. CDR1 is SGHTA, CDR2 FQGNSA, per germline. The CDR3 runs 15 residues. Trimming removed 5 bases from V and 1 base from J; junction bases left unmatched: 7. CDR3 residues: CASSPRQGKNTEAFF. The DNA of the CDR3 is TGTGCCAGCAGCCCCCGACAGGGCAAGAACACTGAAGCTTTCTTT.

This sequence joins TRBV5-5 and TRBJ2-5; D unresolved. Germline loops: CDR1 SGHKS, CDR2 YYEKEE (reference sequence). CDR3 size: 11 residues. Trimming cost V 4 bases and J 2 bases, with 3 bases left between them. The CDR3 DNA reads TGTGCCAGCAGCGTACAAGAGACCCAGTACTTC. Residues: CASSVQETQYF. The variable domain in full, completed from reference TRBV5-5 and TRBJ2-5, reads DAGVTQSPTHLIKTRGQQVTLRCSPISGHKSVSWYQQVLGQGPQFIFQYYEKEERGRGNFPDRFSARQFPNYSSELNVNALLLGDSALYLCASSVQETQYFGPGTRLLVL.

This sequence joins TRBV25-1 and TRBJ1-1; D might be TRBD1 (5 bases). Trimming shortened V by 8 bases and J by 3 bases, and 13 bases separated the two germline ends. The germline CDR1 and CDR2 sequences are MGHDK and SYGVNS. The CDR3 loop spans 13 amino acids. The CDR3 DNA is TGTGCCAGCGCCGAACCGGGGGACACTGAAGCTTTCTTT. This codes for CASAEPGDTEAFF.

The chain uses TRBV3-1 (or the pseudogene TRBV3-2) and TRBJ2-7; 7 positions match TRBD1. CDR3 length: 16 residues. The germline gives CDR1 LGHDT, CDR2 YNNKEL (reference sequence). Trimming removed 3 bases from V and 1 base from J; junction bases left unmatched: 9. CDR3 loop: CASSQFLRGQSYEQYF. Written as DNA, the CDR3 is TGTGCCAGCAGCCAGTTCTTAAGGGGGCAGTCCTACGAGCAGTACTTC.

The chain carries TRBV5-1 and TRBJ2-1, with D tentatively TRBD2 (6 bases). The germline CDR1 and CDR2 sequences are SGHRS and YFSETQ. This CDR3 contains 12 residues. Trimming took 3 bases from V and 12 from J, leaving 13 bases between them. In DNA form, the CDR3 reads TGCGCCAGCAGCTCAGGACTAATGGTGCAGTTCTTC. Translation: CASSSGLMVQFF.

The chain recombines TRBV7-3 with TRBJ2-2, with 7 bases lining up with TRBD2. CDR1 is SGHTA and CDR2 is FQGTGA in the germline V gene. V lost 2 bases, J lost 3 bases, and 12 bases stayed unmatched. The CDR3 length is 18 residues. CDR3 sequence reads: CASSLGREKGLHTGELFF. CDR3 nucleotides: TGTGCCAGCAGCTTAGGGCGGGAGAAGGGCTTACACACCGGGGAGCTGTTTTTT.

This clone turned up a few times. The chain couples TRBV11-2 to TRBJ2-1, with D perhaps matching TRBD1 (6 bases). The CDR3 loop spans 14 amino acids. V shed 1 base and J shed 5 bases, with 9 bases lying between them. Germline V gives CDR1 SGHAT, CDR2 FQNNGV. Here the CDR3 DNA reads TGTGCCAGCAGCTTAGGGACAGTAAACAATGAGCAGTTCTTC. This encodes CASSLGTVNNEQFF.

This chain connects TRBV10-3 to TRBJ2-2; 11 positions match TRBD2. Germline V CDR1 and CDR2: ENHRY, SYGVKD. The length of the CDR3 is 14 residues. V was clipped by 8 bases and J by 6 bases; unmatched bases: 5. The CDR3 reads CAIGGLAASGELFF. CDR3 sequence (DNA): TGTGCCATCGGGGGACTAGCGGCCTCCGGGGAGCTGTTTTTT.